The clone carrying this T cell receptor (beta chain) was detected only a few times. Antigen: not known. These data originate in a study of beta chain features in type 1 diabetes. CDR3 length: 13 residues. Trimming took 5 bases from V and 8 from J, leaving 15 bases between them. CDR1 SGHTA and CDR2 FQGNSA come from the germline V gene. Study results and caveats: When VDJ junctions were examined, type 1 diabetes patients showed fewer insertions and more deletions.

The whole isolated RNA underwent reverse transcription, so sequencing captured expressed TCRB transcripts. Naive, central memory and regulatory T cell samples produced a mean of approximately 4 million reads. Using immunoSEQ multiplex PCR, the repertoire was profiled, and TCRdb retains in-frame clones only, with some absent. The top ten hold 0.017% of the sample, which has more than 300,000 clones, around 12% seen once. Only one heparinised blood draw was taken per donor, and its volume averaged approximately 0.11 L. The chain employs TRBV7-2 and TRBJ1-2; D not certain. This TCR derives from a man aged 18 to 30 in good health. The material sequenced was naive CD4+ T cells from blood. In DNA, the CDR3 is TGTGCCAGCAGCCCCGGTCCCGTCCGGGGCTACACCTTC. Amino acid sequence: CASSPGPVRGYTF.